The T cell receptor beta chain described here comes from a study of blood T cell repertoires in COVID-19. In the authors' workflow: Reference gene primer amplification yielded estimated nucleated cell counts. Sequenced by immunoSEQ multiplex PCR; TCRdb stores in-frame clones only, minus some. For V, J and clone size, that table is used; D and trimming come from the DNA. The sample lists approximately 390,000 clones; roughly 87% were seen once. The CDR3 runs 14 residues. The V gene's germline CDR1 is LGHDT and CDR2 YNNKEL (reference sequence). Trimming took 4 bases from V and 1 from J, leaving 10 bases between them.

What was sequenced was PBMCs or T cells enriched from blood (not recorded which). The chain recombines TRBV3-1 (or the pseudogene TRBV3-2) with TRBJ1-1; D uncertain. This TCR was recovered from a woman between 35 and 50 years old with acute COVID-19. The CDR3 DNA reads TGTGCCAGCAGCCCTAGGCACTCGAACACTGAAGCTTTCTTT. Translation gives CASSPRHSNTEAFF.